One and the same sample provided the 25 T cell receptor beta chains below, sequenced in a study of cytotoxic CD8 clonotypes in ibrutinib-treated CLL. TCRdb keeps only in-frame clones here, not all; method: immunoSEQ multiplex PCR. Among 150,000 or so clones, around 84% were seen once, and the ten largest hold approximately 7.6%. The specimen comprised PBMCs, sampled after 36 months of ibrutinib treatment. Source of these receptors: a human donor with chronic lymphocytic leukemia.

The chain links TRBV28 to TRBJ2-7; no firm D call. CDR1 MDHEN and CDR2 SYDVKM come from the germline V gene. Trimming took off 4 bases at V and 4 bases at J, with 8 bases between the two ends. The CDR3 has 12 amino acids. The CDR3 spells CASSSQDYEQYF. Here the CDR3 DNA reads TGTGCCAGCAGTTCTCAGGATTACGAGCAGTACTTC.

V and J are TRBV7-8 and TRBJ1-1; 9 nucleotides agree with TRBD1. This CDR3 contains 15 residues. CDR1 SGHVS and CDR2 FQNEAQ come from the germline V gene. V gave up 5 bases and J gave up 5 bases; unmatched junction bases: 9. CDR3 protein: CASSLPQGARTEAFF. In nucleotides, the CDR3 is TGTGCCAGCAGCCTCCCACAGGGGGCGCGAACTGAAGCTTTCTTT.

The CDR3 is CASSESRGVSTDTQYF. CDR3 bases: TGCGCCAGCAGTGAGTCGCGCGGGGTGAGCACAGATACGCAGTATTTT. The chain has TRBV10-1 and TRBJ2-3; D is possibly TRBD2 (6 bases). The length of the CDR3 is 16 residues. V was clipped by 0 bases and J by 0 bases, with 10 bases between them. Looked up from germline, CDR1 is WNHNN and CDR2 is SYGVQD (reference sequence).

The V call is TRBV7-9, the J call TRBJ1-1, with D hard to call. Germline-derived CDR1 and CDR2 are SEHNR and FQNEAQ (reference sequence). The V end lost 4 bases, the J end lost 11 bases, and 23 bases lay between the germline ends. The CDR3 sequence is 15 residues long. The DNA for the CDR3 is TGTGCCAGCAGCTCAGAGCAAAAAATACGCCGTGCGGCTTTCTTT. The encoded protein is CASSSEQKIRRAAFF.

The chain joins TRBV5-1 to TRBJ2-1, with 9 bases matching TRBD2. Per the germline V gene, CDR1 is SGHRS and CDR2 is YFSETQ. V dropped 4 bases and J dropped 0; count of bases not matched to a gene: 26. This CDR3 contains 23 residues. CDR3 sequence: CASSPRVRATSGHSLSSYNEQFF. In DNA, the CDR3 is TGCGCCAGCAGCCCACGAGTGAGGGCGACTAGCGGCCACTCCCTTAGCTCCTACAATGAGCAGTTCTTC. Complete variable domain (other parts from reference TRBV5-1 and TRBJ2-1): KAGVTQTPRYLIKTRGQQVTLSCSPISGHRSVSWYQQTPGQGLQFLFEYFSETQRNKGNFPGRFSGRQFSNSRSEMNVSTLELGDSALYLCASSPRVRATSGHSLSSYNEQFFGPGTRLTVL.

This chain connects TRBV18 to TRBJ2-7; the D is unclear. The CDR3 spans 13 residues. V was shortened by 5 bases and J by 5 bases, with 13 bases between the two germline ends. Germline-derived CDR1 and CDR2 are KGHSH and LQKENI. The CDR3 sequence is CASSIDRRNEQYF. The CDR3 DNA sequence: TGTGCCAGCTCAATCGACCGGCGAAACGAGCAGTACTTC.

This chain links TRBV4-2 with TRBJ1-1; 7 bases map to TRBD1. This CDR3 region has 15 residues. In germline, CDR1 is LGHNA, CDR2 YNFKEQ. The V and J ends lost 1 base and 1 base, in that order; junction bases with no gene match: 3. The CDR3, as DNA: TGTGCCAGCAGCCAAGTGACAGGGTCGAACACTGAAGCTTTCTTT. It translates to CASSQVTGSNTEAFF.

This clone was seen a single time. This chain connects TRBV30 to TRBJ2-7; D is uncertain. From germline, CDR1 is GTSNPN and CDR2 SVGIG (reference sequence). CDR3 length equals 13 residues. Deletions cut 1 base from V and 2 bases from J, with 9 bases between. The CDR3 nucleotides are TGTGCCTGGAGTGGGATAGGCCCCTACGAGCAGTACTTC. It is translated as CAWSGIGPYEQYF.

The gene calls are TRBV5-1 and TRBJ2-7, with D maybe TRBD2 (5 bases). Trimming removed 5 bases from V and 5 bases from J, with 8 bases in between. Germline CDR1 SGHRS, CDR2 YFSETQ. The CDR3 is made up of 11 amino acids. CDR3 sequence: CASRSGDEQYF. DNA of the CDR3: TGCGCCAGCAGGTCCGGGGACGAGCAGTACTTC.

This clone showed up just once. The chain employs TRBV7-6 and TRBJ1-1, with TRBD1 identical over 8 bases. This CDR3 contains 15 residues. Germline loops: CDR1 SGHVS, CDR2 FNYEAQ. J lost 4 bases, V lost 5 bases, and 9 bases had no gene match. The CDR3 DNA reads TGTGCCAGCAGCCAGTGGACAGGGCACGGCACTGAAGCTTTCTTT. Residues: CASSQWTGHGTEAFF.

This chain joins TRBV29-1 and TRBJ1-3; D gene uncertain. This CDR3 has 13 amino acids. Between the trimmed V and J ends, which lost 5 bases and 6 bases, there was a span of 14 bases. In germline, CDR1 is SQVTM, CDR2 ANQGSEA. The CDR3 DNA is TGCAGCGTTCGTCCGCGGGAGGTAAACACCATATATTTT. Protein: CSVRPREVNTIYF.

Only a few counts were recorded for this clone. The CDR3 loop reads CASRAGTEAFF. In DNA form, the CDR3 reads TGTGCCAGCAGGGCGGGGACTGAAGCTTTCTTT. The V call is TRBV2, the J call TRBJ1-1; D gene ambiguous. V was pared by 6 bases and J by 5 bases, with 7 bases between. CDR1 and CDR2 from the germline V gene are SNHLY and FYNNEI. This CDR3 has 11 amino acids.

V and J are TRBV6-5 and TRBJ2-1, with TRBD2 matching over 11 bases. This CDR3 has 15 residues. Germline V gives CDR1 MNHEY, CDR2 SVGAGI. J was trimmed by 2 bases and V by 5 bases; bases with no gene match: 2. CDR3 in amino acids: CASSNSGRAYNEQFF. CDR3 bases: TGTGCCAGCAGTAATAGCGGGAGGGCCTACAATGAGCAGTTCTTC.

This clone was picked up a small number of times. The chain joins TRBV5-8 to TRBJ1-5, with D perhaps TRBD1 (6 bases). The germline V and J ends were trimmed by 2 bases and 6 bases, with 12 bases remaining between them. Germline V CDR1 and CDR2: SGHTS, YDEGEE. The CDR3 spans 14 residues. In DNA, the CDR3 is TGTGCCAGCAGCTTCGCGGGGGCTGGTCAGCCCCAGCATTTT. It encodes CASSFAGAGQPQHF.

This clone appeared a few times. The CDR3 sequence is CASSTSGRAGTGELFF. The DNA of the CDR3 is TGCGCCAGCTCGACTAGCGGGAGGGCCGGGACCGGGGAGCTGTTTTTT. The rearrangement links TRBV5-1 to TRBJ2-2; TRBD2 matches at 14 bases. V lost 7 bases and J lost 5; bases outside the gene matches: 7. The CDR3 is 16 amino acids. In germline, CDR1 is SGHRS, CDR2 YFSETQ.

This clone was observed a single time. This chain links TRBV18 with TRBJ2-5; 10 positions match TRBD1. J was trimmed by 0 bases and V by 3 bases; bases with no gene match: 7. This CDR3 has 17 amino acids. Germline assignment: CDR1 KGHSH and CDR2 LQKENI. CDR3 coding DNA: TGTGCCAGCTCACCTTTTTTGGGACAGGGGAACCAAGAGACCCAGTACTTC. This codes for CASSPFLGQGNQETQYF. Full variable domain (rest looked up from reference TRBV18 and TRBJ2-5): NAGVMQNPRHLVRRRGQEARLRCSPMKGHSHVYWYRQLPEEGLKFMVYLQKENIIDESGMPKERFSAEFPKEGPSILRIQQVVRGDSAAYFCASSPFLGQGNQETQYFGPGTRLLVL.

This clone appeared a single time. The chain recombines TRBV10-2 with TRBJ2-7; D may be TRBD1 or TRBD2 (6 bases each). Per germline, CDR1 WSHSY and CDR2 SAAADI. The CDR3 sequence is 14 residues long. V lost 6 bases, J lost 4 bases, and 16 bases lay in between. The CDR3 here is CASSAGHGSYEQYF. In DNA form, the CDR3 reads TGCGCCAGCAGCGCGGGACACGGAAGTTACGAGCAGTACTTC.

This clone has a single count. The V gene is TRBV10-2, the J gene TRBJ2-5; tentatively, D is TRBD1 (6 bases). The germline V and J ends were trimmed by 5 bases and 7 bases, with 14 bases remaining between them. The CDR3 has 13 amino acids. The V gene's germline CDR1 is WSHSY and CDR2 SAAADI. The CDR3 is CASSSGVSRTQYF. As DNA, the CDR3 is TGCGCCAGCAGTTCAGGGGTTTCTAGGACCCAGTACTTC.

This rearrangement joins TRBV10-3 to TRBJ2-3, with TRBD2 matching over 7 bases. Germline CDR1 is ENHRY and CDR2 is SYGVKD. CDR3 size: 14 residues. With 4 bases clipped from V and 3 bases from J, the junction kept 4 bases outside the gene matches. The CDR3 nucleotides read TGTGCCATCAGTGTCCCGGGAGGTACAGATACGCAGTATTTT. Its translation: CAISVPGGTDTQYF.

V usage is TRBV5-1 and J usage is TRBJ2-3, with D possibly being TRBD1 (6 bases). Germline CDR1 SGHRS, CDR2 YFSETQ. The CDR3 is 15 amino acids. V lost 4 bases, J lost 0 bases, and 12 bases lay in between. As DNA, the CDR3 is TGCGCCAGCAGCGCAACGGACAGAAGCACAGATACGCAGTATTTT. Amino acids: CASSATDRSTDTQYF.

This clone was detected only once. The V and J genes are TRBV9 and TRBJ1-6; 7 positions agree with TRBD1. The CDR3 has 15 residues. The junction had 5 bases not matched to a gene; V was cut back by 1 base and J by 7 bases. Germline V gives CDR1 SGDLS, CDR2 YYNGEE. Here the CDR3 reads CASSVTGTANSPLHF. The CDR3 DNA reads as TGTGCCAGCAGCGTAACCGGGACAGCGAATTCACCCCTCCACTTT.

The V gene is TRBV18, the J gene TRBJ1-2; TRBD1 matches 9 bases. CDR3 length: 18 amino acids. V lost 4 bases and J lost 0; bases outside the gene matches: 12. The germline CDR1 and CDR2 sequences are KGHSH and LQKENI. In nucleotides, the CDR3 is TGTGCCAGCTCACATGGCCCGGGACAGGGTTTCACTAACTATGGCTACACCTTC. Translated: CASSHGPGQGFTNYGYTF.

This clone occurred once. This chain uses TRBV7-9 with TRBJ2-1; D is perhaps TRBD1 or TRBD2 (5 bases each). Germline V lookup: CDR1 SEHNR, CDR2 FQNEAQ (reference sequence). The CDR3 runs to 16 residues. The ends were cut back, 1 base at V and 1 base at J, with 11 bases in the middle. The CDR3 is CASSLGRTTSYNEQFF. As DNA, the CDR3 is TGTGCCAGCAGCTTAGGGAGGACAACTTCCTACAATGAGCAGTTCTTC.

V is TRBV27 and J is TRBJ1-2; 10 bases match TRBD1. Losses at the gene ends were 5 bases for V and 8 bases for J; bases not matched to a gene: 11. The CDR3 extends over 15 amino acids. CDR1 and CDR2 (germline): MNHEY, SMNVEV (reference sequence). CDR3 DNA: TGTGCCAGCAGTGGACAGGGGGTCTATATGGAGGGCTACACCTTC. Its translation is CASSGQGVYMEGYTF.

The chain joins TRBV28 to TRBJ1-1; D call uncertain. Germline lookup yields CDR1 MDHEN and CDR2 SYDVKM. The V end lost 3 bases, the J end lost 8 bases, and 13 bases lay between the germline ends. This CDR3 region has 13 residues. The CDR3, as DNA: TGTGCCAGCAGTTTTAGGGTCTTCCTAGAAGCTTTCTTT. Its protein product is CASSFRVFLEAFF.